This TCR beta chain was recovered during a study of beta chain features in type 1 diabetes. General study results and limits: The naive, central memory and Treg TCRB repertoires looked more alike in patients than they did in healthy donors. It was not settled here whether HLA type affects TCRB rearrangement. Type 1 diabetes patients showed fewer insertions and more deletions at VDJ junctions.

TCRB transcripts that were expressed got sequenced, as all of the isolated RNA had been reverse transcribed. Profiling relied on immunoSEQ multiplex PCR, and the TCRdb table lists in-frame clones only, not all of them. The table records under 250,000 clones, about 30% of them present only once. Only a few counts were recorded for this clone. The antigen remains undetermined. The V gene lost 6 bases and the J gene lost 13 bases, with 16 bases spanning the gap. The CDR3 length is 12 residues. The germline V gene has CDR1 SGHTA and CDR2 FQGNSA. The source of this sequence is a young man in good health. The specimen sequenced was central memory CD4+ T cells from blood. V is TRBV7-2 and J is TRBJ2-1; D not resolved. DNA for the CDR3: TGTGCCAGCAGTACTGATACCAAGGAACAGTTCTTC. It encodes CASSTDTKEQFF.